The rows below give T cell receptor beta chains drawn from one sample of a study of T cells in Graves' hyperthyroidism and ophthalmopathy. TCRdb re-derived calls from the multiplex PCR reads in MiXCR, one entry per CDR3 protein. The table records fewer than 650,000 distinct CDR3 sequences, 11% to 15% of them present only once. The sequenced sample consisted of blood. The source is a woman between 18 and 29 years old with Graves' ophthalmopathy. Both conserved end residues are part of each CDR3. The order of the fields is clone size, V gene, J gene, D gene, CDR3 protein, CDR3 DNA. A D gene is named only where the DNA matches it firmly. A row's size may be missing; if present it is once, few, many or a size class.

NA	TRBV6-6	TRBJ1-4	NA	CASSYSKPRGLNEKLFF	TGTGCCAGCAGTTACTCGAAGCCCAGGGGCCTAAATGAAAAACTGTTTTTT
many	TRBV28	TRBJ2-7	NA	CASTNPRGSNYEQYF	TGTGCCAGCACCAACCCACGGGGCTCAAACTACGAGCAGTACTTC
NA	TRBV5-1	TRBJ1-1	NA	CASSQADGRTNTEAFF	TGCGCCAGCAGCCAAGCCGACGGACGGACGAACACTGAAGCTTTCTTT
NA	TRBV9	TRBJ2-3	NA	CASSPRGAEDTQYF	TGTGCCAGCAGCCCTCGTGGGGCGGAAGATACGCAGTATTTT
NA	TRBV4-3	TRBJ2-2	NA	CASSQDAADNTGELFF	TGCGCCAGCAGCCAAGATGCAGCGGATAACACCGGGGAGCTGTTTTTT
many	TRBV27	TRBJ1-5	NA	CASRNGAVSNQPQHF	TGTGCCAGCAGGAATGGGGCGGTAAGCAATCAGCCCCAGCATTTT
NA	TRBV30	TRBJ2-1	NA	CAGSANNYNEQFF	TGTGCCGGGTCGGCGAACAACTACAATGAGCAGTTCTTC
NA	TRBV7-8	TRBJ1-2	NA	CASSYLGGGGYGYTF	TGTGCCAGCAGCTACCTAGGGGGGGGCGGGTATGGCTACACCTTC
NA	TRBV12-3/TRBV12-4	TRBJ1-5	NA	CASSVTAVPNQPQHF	TGTGCCAGCAGTGTGACCGCCGTGCCGAATCAGCCCCAGCATTTT
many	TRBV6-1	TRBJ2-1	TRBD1	CASSAYRDRDREELYNEQFF	TGTGCCAGCAGTGCATACCGAGACCGGGACAGGGAAGAACTCTACAATGAGCAGTTCTTC
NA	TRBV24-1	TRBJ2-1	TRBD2	CATAGTRLASEQFF	TGTGCCACCGCCGGGACTAGATTAGCAAGTGAGCAGTTCTTC
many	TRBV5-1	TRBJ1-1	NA	CASSLGGRNTEAFF	TGCGCCAGCAGCTTGGGGGGGAGGAACACTGAAGCTTTCTTT
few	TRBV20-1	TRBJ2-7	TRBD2	CSALPLAVSSYEQYF	TGCAGTGCTCTCCCACTAGCGGTCAGCTCCTACGAGCAGTACTTC
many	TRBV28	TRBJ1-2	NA	CASSHRDTWTGQYTF	TGTGCCAGCAGTCATCGGGACACCTGGACCGGGCAATACACCTTC
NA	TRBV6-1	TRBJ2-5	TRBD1	CASRDQGVEETQYF	TGTGCCAGCAGGGATCAGGGGGTGGAAGAGACCCAGTACTTC
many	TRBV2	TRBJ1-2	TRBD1	CASSDPQDRAGRGYTF	TGTGCCAGCAGTGATCCCCAAGACAGGGCAGGACGTGGCTACACCTTC
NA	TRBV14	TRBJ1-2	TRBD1	CASSQEGRTGGRDNGYTF	TGTGCCAGCAGCCAAGAGGGAAGGACAGGGGGACGAGATAATGGCTACACCTTC
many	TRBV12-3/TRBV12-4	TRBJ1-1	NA	CASSLVKGTEAFF	TGTGCCAGCAGTTTAGTGAAGGGGACTGAAGCTTTCTTT
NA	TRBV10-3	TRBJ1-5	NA	CAISRLYDQPQHF	TGTGCCATAAGTCGCTTATACGATCAGCCCCAGCATTTT
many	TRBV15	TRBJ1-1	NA	CATSLSFGDTEAFF	TGTGCCACCAGTCTGTCTTTCGGGGACACTGAAGCTTTCTTT
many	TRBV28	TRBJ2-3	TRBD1	CASSPGTGMAPDTQYF	TGTGCCAGCAGCCCCGGGACAGGGATGGCGCCAGATACGCAGTATTTT
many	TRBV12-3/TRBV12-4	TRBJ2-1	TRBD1	CASSQGQGHSHNEQFF	TGTGCCAGCAGCCAGGGACAGGGCCATTCCCACAATGAGCAGTTCTTC
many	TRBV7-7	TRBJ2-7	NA	CASSKELDGYEQYF	TGTGCTAGCAGTAAGGAATTGGACGGCTACGAGCAGTACTTC
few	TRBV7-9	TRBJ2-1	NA	CASSLEETPGEQFF	TGTGCCAGCAGCTTAGAGGAGACCCCGGGGGAGCAGTTCTTC
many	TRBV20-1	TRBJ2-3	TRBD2	CSAREGGPTDTQYF	TGCAGTGCTAGGGAGGGAGGGCCGACAGATACGCAGTATTTT
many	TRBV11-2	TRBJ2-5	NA	CASSLGSYQETQYF	TGTGCCAGCAGCTTAGGGTCGTACCAAGAGACCCAGTACTTC
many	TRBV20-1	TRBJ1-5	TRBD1	CSAMGQGHGPQHF	TGCAGTGCTATGGGACAGGGCCATGGGCCCCAGCATTTT
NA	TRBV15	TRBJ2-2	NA	CATSRAPGRGTGELFF	TGTGCCACCAGCAGAGCTCCGGGTAGGGGTACCGGGGAGCTGTTTTTT
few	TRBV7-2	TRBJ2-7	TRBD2	CASRRVREGPYEQCF	TGTGCCAGCAGACGGGTGCGGGAGGGGCCCTACGAGCAGTGCTTC
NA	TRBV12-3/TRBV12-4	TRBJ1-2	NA	CASSLKGSGYTF	TGTGCCAGCAGTTTAAAGGGTTCTGGCTACACCTTC
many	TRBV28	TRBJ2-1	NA	CASSFGLEQFF	TGTGCCAGCAGTTTTGGTCTTGAGCAGTTCTTC
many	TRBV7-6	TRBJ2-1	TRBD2	CASSLITGTSGAYNEQFF	TGTGCCAGCAGCTTAATCACCGGGACTAGCGGGGCATACAATGAGCAGTTCTTC
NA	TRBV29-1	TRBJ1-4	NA	CSVEEYPEKLFF	TGCAGCGTTGAAGAGTACCCCGAAAAACTGTTTTTT
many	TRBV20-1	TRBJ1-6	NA	CSATRGAGLDSPLHF	TGCAGTGCTACCCGCGGGGCAGGGCTGGATTCACCCCTCCACTTT
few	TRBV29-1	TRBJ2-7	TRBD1	CSVGGQGLKQYF	TGCAGCGTTGGGGGACAGGGTCTGAAGCAGTACTTC
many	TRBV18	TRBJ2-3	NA	CASSPGRDRDTQYF	TGTGCCAGCTCACCAGGTCGGGACCGGGATACGCAGTATTTT
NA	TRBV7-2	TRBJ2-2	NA	CASSLTQGAHGELFF	TGTGCCAGCAGCCTTACACAGGGAGCCCACGGGGAGCTGTTTTTT
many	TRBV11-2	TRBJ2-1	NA	CASSSPRDGHSYNEQFF	TGTGCCAGCAGCTCGCCCCGGGACGGGCACTCCTACAATGAGCAGTTCTTC
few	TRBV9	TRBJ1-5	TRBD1	CASSAGDRYNQPQHF	TGTGCCAGCAGTGCCGGGGACAGGTACAATCAGCCCCAGCATTTT
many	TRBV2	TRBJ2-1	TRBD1	CASSRDRGVNEQFF	TGTGCCAGCAGTAGGGACAGGGGGGTCAATGAGCAGTTCTTC
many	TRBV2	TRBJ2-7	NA	CASSGGTGLWDEQYF	TGTGCCAGCAGTGGAGGTACAGGGCTTTGGGACGAGCAGTACTTC
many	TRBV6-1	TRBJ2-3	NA	CASSWQGGTDTQYF	TGTGCCAGCAGTTGGCAGGGCGGCACAGATACGCAGTATTTT
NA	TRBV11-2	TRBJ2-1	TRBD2	CASSTWASLAGGSFF	TGTGCCAGCAGCACCTGGGCCTCCCTAGCGGGAGGGTCTTTCTTC
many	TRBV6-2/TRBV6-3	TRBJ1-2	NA	CASSYSIRGNYGYTF	TGTGCCAGCAGTTACTCGATTCGGGGGAACTATGGCTACACCTTC
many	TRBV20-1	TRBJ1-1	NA	CSARDPIMNTEAFF	TGCAGTGCTAGAGATCCAATCATGAACACTGAAGCTTTCTTT
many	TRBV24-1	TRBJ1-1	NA	CATSDFTGNEAFF	TGTGCCACCAGTGATTTCACCGGAAATGAAGCTTTCTTT
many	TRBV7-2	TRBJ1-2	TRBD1	CASSLGTGAYYGYTF	TGTGCCAGCAGCCTGGGGACAGGGGCGTACTATGGCTACACCTTC
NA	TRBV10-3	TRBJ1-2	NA	CAISEHITQGQTCHYGYTF	TGTGCCATCAGTGAGCATATTACACAAGGACAGACGTGCCACTATGGCTACACCTTC
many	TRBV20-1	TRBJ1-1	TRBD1	CSAVRQGMNTEAFF	TGCAGTGCCGTTAGACAGGGAATGAACACTGAAGCTTTCTTT
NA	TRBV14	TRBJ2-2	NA	CASSQGWGRGENTGELFF	TGTGCCAGCAGCCAAGGTTGGGGCAGAGGGGAGAATACCGGGGAGCTGTTTTTT
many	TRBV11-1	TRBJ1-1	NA	CASSLAGNTEAFF	TGTGCCAGCAGCTTAGCCGGGAACACTGAAGCTTTCTTT
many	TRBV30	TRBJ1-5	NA	CACTGQPQHF	TGTGCCTGTACAGGCCAGCCCCAGCATTTT
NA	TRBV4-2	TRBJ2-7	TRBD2	CASRKGTSGPYEQYF	TGTGCCAGCAGAAAGGGGACTAGCGGGCCTTACGAGCAGTACTTC